This is a list of T cell receptor beta chains from one sample in a study of siplizumab effects on memory and regulatory T cells. Sequencing was performed with immunoSEQ multiplex PCR; in TCRdb, only in-frame clones are kept and a portion is missing. The sample includes approximately 15,000 clones, around 46% seen only once; the top ten take over 6%. The antigens for these receptors are not known. Sample: CFSE-low (dividing) CD4+ T cells sorted from an allogeneic mixed lymphocyte reaction. These receptors were obtained from a human donor in good health; the cells came from an allogeneic mixed lymphocyte reaction. Some clones in this sample may be carry-over from other donors' samples. The CDR3 runs from the conserved cysteine through the conserved F or W. Each record gives: CDR3 length, J gene, D gene, clone size, V gene, CDR3 protein, CDR3 DNA. A D gene is named only where the DNA matches it firmly. Clone size is shown for a subset of rows, as once, few, many or a class of expanded clone.

CDR3 length: 14
J gene: TRBJ2-7
D gene: -
clone size: -
V gene: TRBV7-3
CDR3 protein: CASSLAPGSDEQYF
CDR3 DNA: TGTGCCAGCAGCTTAGCGCCTGGATCCGACGAGCAGTACTTC

CDR3 length: 12
J gene: TRBJ2-1
D gene: TRBD2
clone size: -
V gene: TRBV29-1
CDR3 protein: CSVGVSGREQFF
CDR3 DNA: TGCAGCGTTGGGGTAAGCGGGAGAGAGCAGTTCTTC

CDR3 length: 13
J gene: TRBJ2-4
D gene: -
clone size: -
V gene: TRBV2
CDR3 protein: CASSQDGKNIQYF
CDR3 DNA: TGTGCCAGCAGTCAGGACGGGAAAAACATTCAGTACTTC

CDR3 length: 15
J gene: TRBJ2-1
D gene: TRBD2
clone size: -
V gene: TRBV6-1
CDR3 protein: CASNLRLANYNEQFF
CDR3 DNA: TGTGCCAGCAATCTTCGACTAGCGAACTACAATGAGCAGTTCTTC

CDR3 length: 17
J gene: TRBJ2-1
D gene: TRBD2
clone size: -
V gene: TRBV7-6
CDR3 protein: CASSLGLAGRSYNEQFF
CDR3 DNA: TGTGCCAGCAGCTTAGGACTAGCGGGCCGTTCCTACAATGAGCAGTTCTTC

CDR3 length: 15
J gene: TRBJ2-1
D gene: TRBD2
clone size: few
V gene: TRBV11-1
CDR3 protein: CASSLVASGGQEQFF
CDR3 DNA: TGTGCCAGCAGCTTGGTGGCTAGCGGGGGGCAGGAGCAGTTCTTC

CDR3 length: 8
J gene: TRBJ1-1
D gene: -
clone size: -
V gene: TRBV5-8
CDR3 protein: CASREAFF
CDR3 DNA: TGTGCCAGCAGGGAAGCTTTCTTT

CDR3 length: 13
J gene: TRBJ2-7
D gene: -
clone size: few
V gene: TRBV6-5
CDR3 protein: CASSYSRDYEQYF
CDR3 DNA: TGTGCCAGCAGTTACTCGAGAGACTACGAGCAGTACTTC

CDR3 length: 15
J gene: TRBJ2-1
D gene: -
clone size: -
V gene: TRBV19
CDR3 protein: CASKPTANTYNEQFF
CDR3 DNA: TGTGCCAGTAAACCGACAGCTAATACCTACAATGAGCAGTTCTTC

CDR3 length: 15
J gene: TRBJ1-6
D gene: -
clone size: -
V gene: TRBV5-4
CDR3 protein: CASLGETTGISPLHF
CDR3 DNA: TGTGCCAGCTTGGGGGAAACCACAGGGATCTCACCCCTCCACTTT

CDR3 length: 19
J gene: TRBJ2-3
D gene: -
clone size: medium-sized
V gene: TRBV7-3
CDR3 protein: CASSFSGTPWTKSTDTQYF
CDR3 DNA: TGTGCCAGCAGCTTTTCCGGGACGCCCTGGACCAAAAGCACAGATACGCAGTATTTT

CDR3 length: 15
J gene: TRBJ2-5
D gene: -
clone size: few
V gene: TRBV5-1
CDR3 protein: CASSLDLTPPETQYF
CDR3 DNA: TGCGCCAGCAGCTTGGATCTCACCCCCCCAGAGACCCAGTACTTC

CDR3 length: 12
J gene: TRBJ2-7
D gene: -
clone size: large
V gene: TRBV11-1
CDR3 protein: CASSLVGNEQYF
CDR3 DNA: TGTGCCAGCAGCTTAGTCGGTAACGAGCAGTACTTC

CDR3 length: 18
J gene: TRBJ2-2
D gene: -
clone size: -
V gene: TRBV5-6
CDR3 protein: CASSSSLMRQSNTGELFF
CDR3 DNA: TGTGCCAGCAGCTCGTCCTTGATGAGACAGTCGAACACCGGGGAGCTGTTTTTT

CDR3 length: 16
J gene: TRBJ2-2
D gene: TRBD2
clone size: few
V gene: TRBV9
CDR3 protein: CASSVFAAGGTGELFF
CDR3 DNA: TGTGCCAGCAGCGTCTTCGCCGCGGGAGGAACCGGGGAGCTGTTTTTT

CDR3 length: 14
J gene: TRBJ2-7
D gene: -
clone size: few
V gene: TRBV5-1
CDR3 protein: CASTSGDISYEQYF
CDR3 DNA: TGCGCCAGCACCTCGGGGGATATCTCCTACGAGCAGTACTTC

CDR3 length: 16
J gene: TRBJ2-1
D gene: -
clone size: -
V gene: TRBV11-3
CDR3 protein: CASSLDPSRAVNEQFF
CDR3 DNA: TGTGCCAGCAGCTTAGACCCCTCGCGGGCCGTAAATGAGCAGTTCTTC

CDR3 length: 14
J gene: TRBJ2-7
D gene: TRBD1
clone size: once
V gene: TRBV28
CDR3 protein: CASSPGQGAYEQYF
CDR3 DNA: TGTGCCAGCAGCCCGGGACAGGGGGCTTACGAGCAGTACTTC

CDR3 length: 15
J gene: TRBJ1-3
D gene: -
clone size: -
V gene: TRBV15
CDR3 protein: CATSRLIGGRNTIYF
CDR3 DNA: TGTGCCACCAGCAGACTGATTGGGGGCCGAAACACCATATATTTT

CDR3 length: 21
J gene: TRBJ2-3
D gene: TRBD2
clone size: -
V gene: TRBV4-2
CDR3 protein: CASSQDQRTSGRGVRSDTQYF
CDR3 DNA: TGTGCCAGCAGCCAAGACCAACGGACTAGCGGGAGGGGCGTTCGATCAGATACGCAGTATTTT

CDR3 length: 15
J gene: TRBJ2-7
D gene: TRBD2
clone size: -
V gene: TRBV7-2
CDR3 protein: CASSLGGRAGDEQYF
CDR3 DNA: TGTGCCAGCAGCTTAGGCGGGAGGGCCGGCGACGAGCAGTACTTC

CDR3 length: 15
J gene: TRBJ2-1
D gene: TRBD1
clone size: -
V gene: TRBV19
CDR3 protein: CASRGYRDRGNEQFF
CDR3 DNA: TGTGCCAGTAGAGGGTACCGGGACAGGGGCAATGAGCAGTTCTTC